This entry features one TCR beta chain sequence. This clonotype has ten or more counts. Its antigen remains unidentified. Nothing much larger sits one base from this clone, and base qualities are not available. The data originate from a study of tumor-infiltrating lymphocytes in primary liver carcinoma (dated by TCRdb to about 2017). Turning to the overall study: Of the five patients (three men and two women, aged 30 to 69 years), four had hepatocellular carcinoma and one had combined HCC and intrahepatic cholangiocarcinoma. The roughly 25 tumor region samples were profiled with Agilent mRNA microarrays so that TCRbeta repertoire diversity could be related to the local molecular phenotype. Each sample produced about 3.5 to 7.13 million productive TCRbeta reads, and read depth showed no significant difference between tissue types. Repertoires from technical replicates were highly reproducible, with mean shared-clone rates roughly 0.87 and correlation coefficients above 0.98. A total of approximately 35 specimens from 5 patients underwent TCRbeta repertoire sequencing, comprising 25 tumor regions, 5 adjacent noncancerous liver tissues and 5 peripheral blood samples. Across five regions of each liver tumor, along with adjacent normal tissue and blood, the study brought together TCRbeta repertoire sequencing, expression microarrays and whole-exome sequencing. The tumors of the five patients were staged as T1-T3 N0M0, with maximum diameters ranging from roughly 4.2 to 10 cm. Broad study findings and their caveats: The study included only a handful of patients, and the authors note findings should be validated in a larger study. Repertoire overlap was found to be higher between tumor regions (mean approximately 35%) than between tumor-adjacent (17%) or tumor-blood (about 14%) pairs, consistent with antigen-driven expansion. Comparison of CD4+ and CD8+ T cell repertoires was precluded by the use of bulk unsorted samples. A significantly larger repertoire fraction was made up by the top 250 clones in tumors than in blood (p = 0.039). Just about 7-25% of top clones turned up in all five regions of a tumor, which suggests spatial heterogeneity among tumor-infiltrating T cells. Because only the TCR beta chain was sequenced and unpaired alpha chains were not captured, true repertoire diversity is likely underestimated.

Its CDR3 holds 14 amino acids, cysteine through phenylalanine. Only the CDR3 part of the read is kept: 42 bases, read in frame from the first base. V lost 0 bases and J lost 5 bases; the stretch between them is 13 bases long. The germline V gene (reference sequence) gives CDR1 as DFQATT and CDR2 as SNEGSKA. Starting from about 500 ng total RNA, TCRbeta-specific cDNA was produced by reverse transcription with a constant-region primer and ProtoScript II reverse transcriptase. TCRbeta libraries were built with three nested multiplex PCR rounds, a slightly modified ARM-PCR procedure. Multiplex TRBV1-TRBV30 forward primers and a Cbeta reverse primer were used in the first two PCR rounds, each of which was run for around 10 cycles. Sample barcodes and Illumina adapters were attached in a final 25-cycle PCR using Deep VentR polymerase. Before sequencing, amplicons of 200-500 bp were gel-purified using a QIAquick gel extraction kit. The TCRbeta amplicons were sequenced with 250-bp paired-end reads on an Illumina HiSeq 2500. The paper's data handling went like this. Quality trimming of reads was performed with Trimmomatic v0.33, and paired reads were merged with FLASH v1.2.11 so that full CDR3 sequences could be recovered. MiGEC v1.2.1b assigned V, D and J germline segments to the rearranged TCRbeta sequences. Clonotype statistics and Shannon-Wiener diversity indices were computed with VDJtools v1.0.0. Except for diversity analysis, only the 250 most abundant clonotypes of each sample were used in subsequent analyses to reduce sampling bias. The raw public data were reprocessed by TCRdb itself: fastp quality trimming at Q25, MiXCR clonotype calling, in-frame beta chains only. Records with the same CDR3 protein are collapsed into one entry carrying the most frequent genes and DNA. The V and J calls reflect TCRdb's pipeline rather than the authors' work. The sample table contains roughly 25,000 distinct CDR3 sequences; only one count was recorded for more than 70% of them. The ten largest clones capture less than 35% of the sample.

Total RNA and DNA were co-extracted from roughly 20-30 mg of bulk tissue with the AllPrep DNA/RNA mini kit, without cell sorting. Between late 2015 and March 2016, a few patients in China with histopathologically diagnosed primary liver carcinoma had surgical resection. Patients had chronic HBV infection and were treatment-naive at sampling. Each tumor was sampled at five spatially separated regions: the superior, inferior, left-lateral and right-lateral poles and the tumor centre. Histology showed that every tumor sample contained more than 85% viable tumor cells. Each fresh piece of tumor and adjacent tissue was cut in two, with one half stored in RNAlater at -80 degrees C and the other half sent for histology.

The receptor was isolated from a woman between 25 and 40 years old with primary liver carcinoma and hepatitis B virus infection. Recombination linked TRBV20-1 to TRBJ1-1; the best D guess is TRBD1, with 6 bases matching. Sequencing input: liver tumor tissue from sampling region 5. Taken with the paper, the label for cell subset or site translates to: tumor region T5, tumor centre. The nucleotide sequence reads as follows: TGCAGTGCTAGAGAGGTCCAGGGGTGGACTGAAGCTTTCTTT. This sequence encodes CSAREVQGWTEAFF.